One sample yielded the 25 T cell receptor beta chains listed below, sequenced in a study of response to subunit inactivated influenza vaccine (dated by TCRdb to the late 2010s). The method was RT-PCR. Sequencing relied on an Illumina HiSeq 2500. Clones were called with MiXCR by TCRdb after fastp trimmed the public reads at Q25, and only in-frame beta chains were retained. A single entry per CDR3 protein holds the most common genes and DNA from its merged rows. This sample has about 780,000 distinct CDR3 sequences in its table, and approximately 17% of those were observed once. The ten biggest clones cover around 9.9% of the sample. The sample here was PBMCs from blood, taken more than 4 days after vaccination. Every receptor here comes from a middle-aged man who received an inactivated influenza vaccine. Donor details come from another sample of the same person, matched by shared clones.

This clonotype was recorded at least ten times. This chain joins TRBV12-3 or TRBV12-4 and TRBJ1-2; no clear D gene. Trimming took 7 bases from V and 7 from J, leaving 19 bases between them. The CDR3 covers 14 residues. The CDR3 region has the DNA TGTGCCAGCACCTCTGCGTTCCGGGCGGTTGGCTACACCTTC. This encodes CASTSAFRAVGYTF.

The rearrangement uses TRBV24-1 and TRBJ2-1; TRBD1 aligns across 9 bases. In germline, CDR1 is KGHDR, CDR2 SFDVKD. The length of the CDR3 is 17 residues. After removal of 3 bases from V and 8 bases from J, the junction contained 13 bases not matched to a gene. The CDR3 bases are TGTGCCACCAGTGATCCGCCAAGGACAGGGGACAAGGATGAGCAGTTCTTC. This gives the protein CATSDPPRTGDKDEQFF.

The chain combines TRBV11-3 with TRBJ1-1; D possibly corresponds to TRBD1 (5 bases). The V gene's germline CDR1 is SGHNT and CDR2 YENEEA. V lost 0 bases and J lost 7, with 9 bases in between. The CDR3 spans 13 residues. As DNA, the CDR3 is TGTGCCAGCAGCTTAGAAGCAGGGAGTGAAGCTTTCTTT. This sequence encodes CASSLEAGSEAFF.

This chain connects TRBV5-6 to TRBJ1-5, with 9 bases that match TRBD1. Germline V CDR1 and CDR2: SGHDT, YYEEEE. The CDR3 extends over 18 amino acids. With V trimmed by 4 bases and J by 2 bases, 13 bases remained unmatched. As DNA, the CDR3 is TGTGCCAGCAGCACAACGGGACAGGGCGGTTGGGGCAATCAGCCCCAGCATTTT. Translating it yields CASSTTGQGGWGNQPQHF.

This clonotype came up a few times. V is TRBV28 and J is TRBJ2-7; D is unclear. The CDR3 loop spans 14 amino acids. The germline CDR1 and CDR2 sequences are MDHEN and SYDVKM. V was cut by 4 bases and J by 3 bases, with 13 bases left in between. The CDR3 DNA sequence: TGTGCCAGCAGTTCCGGACCCATACTCTACGAGCAGTACTTC. Protein: CASSSGPILYEQYF.

This clonotype has only a few counts. The rearrangement joins TRBV11-2 to TRBJ1-5; TRBD1 might be the D (5 bases). Trimming left V 5 bases short and J 3 bases short, with 11 bases between. Germline V CDR1 and CDR2: SGHAT, FQNNGV. This CDR3 spans 14 amino acids. CDR3 sequence reads: CASSDGQNNQPQHF. Here the CDR3 DNA reads TGTGCCAGCAGCGATGGACAAAACAATCAGCCCCAGCATTTT.

V gene TRBV29-1 combines with J gene TRBJ1-2, with D unresolved. The V and J ends lost 7 bases and 6 bases respectively, with 15 bases between them. The CDR3 is made up of 12 amino acids. Germline CDR1 is SQVTM and CDR2 is ANQGSEA. The CDR3 DNA is TGCAGCGGAGGCGGGCAGCAGGATGGCTACACCTTC. This encodes CSGGGQQDGYTF.

In this sample, this clonotype turned up a few times. The chain links TRBV9 to TRBJ2-1, with 8 bases fitting TRBD2. CDR1 and CDR2 (germline): SGDLS, YYNGEE. The CDR3 is 15 amino acids. Trimming removed 0 bases from V and 8 bases from J; junction bases left unmatched: 7. CDR3 nucleotides: TGTGCCAGCAGCGTAGTCGGGGGGGCCGTCGATGAGCAGTTCTTC. It yields the protein CASSVVGGAVDEQFF.

There are many counts of this clonotype. The rearrangement joins TRBV12-3 or TRBV12-4 to TRBJ2-7; tentatively, D is TRBD1 (5 bases). V dropped 1 base and J dropped 6 bases, with 13 bases sitting between them. The CDR3 is 14 amino acids. The CDR3 here is CASSLVAGIREQYF. The CDR3 DNA is TGTGCCAGCAGTTTAGTGGCAGGGATTCGCGAGCAGTACTTC.

This chain links TRBV12-3 or TRBV12-4 with TRBJ2-7, with 9 positions matching TRBD2. Germline trimming cut 4 bases from V and 3 bases from J; bases unmatched to any gene: 4. CDR3 length: 14 residues. CDR3 in amino acids: CASSYSGSGYEQYF. The CDR3 nucleotides read TGTGCCAGCAGTTATAGCGGGAGCGGCTACGAGCAGTACTTC.

V usage is TRBV4-3 and J usage is TRBJ2-7, with 8 bases that match TRBD1. Germline-derived CDR1 and CDR2 are LGHNA and YSLEER. V lost 3 bases and J lost 2; bases outside the gene matches: 6. CDR3 length: 15 amino acids. In DNA, the CDR3 is TGCGCCAGCAGCCACGGACAGGGTAGCGCCTACGAGCAGTACTTC. Its translation is CASSHGQGSAYEQYF.

This clonotype was counted a few times. The CDR3 nucleotides are TGCGCCAGCAGCCGACAGGGGGCCAATAATTCACCCCTCCACTTT. It encodes CASSRQGANNSPLHF. The rearrangement joins TRBV5-1 to TRBJ1-6; 10 bases fit TRBD1. J gave up 5 bases and V 4 bases, and 3 bases lay outside the gene matches. Germline CDR1 reads SGHRS; CDR2 reads YFSETQ. This CDR3 spans 15 amino acids.

CDR3 nucleotides: TGCAGCGTCGGAGAACCGGGACTAGCGGGACCGCCCTACGAGCAGTACTTC. Amino acids: CSVGEPGLAGPPYEQYF. This rearrangement joins TRBV29-1 to TRBJ2-7; TRBD2 matches 13 bases. V lost 6 bases, J lost 2 bases, and 13 bases stayed unmatched. CDR1 is SQVTM, CDR2 ANQGSEA, per germline. The CDR3 extends over 17 amino acids.

This chain connects TRBV5-1 to TRBJ1-5, with a weak D call TRBD1 (5 bases). Trimming removed 6 bases from V and 4 bases from J, with 26 bases in between. Germline CDR1 and CDR2: SGHRS and YFSETQ. CDR3 length: 18 residues. In DNA, the CDR3 is TGCGCCAGCACCCGCTACTCACGGGACCCCGAGGGAAATCAGCCCCAGCATTTT. Its protein product is CASTRYSRDPEGNQPQHF.

This rearrangement joins TRBV28 to TRBJ2-5; 7 nucleotides match TRBD2. The CDR3 has 16 amino acids. The J segment lost 1 base and the V segment lost 6 bases, leaving 11 bases of the junction unmatched. Looked up from germline, CDR1 is MDHEN and CDR2 is SYDVKM. In DNA form, the CDR3 reads TGTGCCAGCAGCCCCCTTGGCGGGAGAGCCCAAGAGACCCAGTACTTC. The encoded protein is CASSPLGGRAQETQYF.

The table lists this clonotype with a few counts. The genes are TRBV29-1 and TRBJ2-7, with D possibly being TRBD1 (5 bases). Trimming cost V 4 bases and J 6 bases, with 16 bases left between them. Germline CDR1 reads SQVTM; CDR2 reads ANQGSEA. The length of the CDR3 is 13 residues. The CDR3 is CSVVIRELSEQYF. The CDR3 bases are TGCAGCGTTGTGATCAGGGAACTCAGCGAGCAGTACTTC.

This chain connects TRBV7-9 to TRBJ2-5, with D unclear. The germline V gene encodes CDR1 SEHNR and CDR2 FQNEAQ (reference sequence). Trimming removed 4 bases from V and 1 base from J, with 13 bases in between. CDR3 length: 15 amino acids. CDR3 DNA: TGTGCCAGCAGCTCACCCAATCAAGCCCAAGAGACCCAGTACTTC. Amino acids: CASSSPNQAQETQYF.

The chain recombines TRBV10-3 with TRBJ2-2; TRBD1 aligns across 7 bases. Germline V lookup: CDR1 ENHRY, CDR2 SYGVKD. CDR3 length: 15 residues. Trimming took 2 bases from V and 4 from J; bases not matched to a gene: 4. CDR3 sequence: CAISEGRGSTGELFF. CDR3 sequence (DNA): TGTGCCATCAGTGAGGGCAGGGGGAGCACCGGGGAGCTGTTTTTT.

V gene TRBV5-1 combines with J gene TRBJ2-3; possibly TRBD2 for D (5 bases). V shed 7 bases and J shed 0 bases, with 12 bases lying between them. This CDR3 region has 14 residues. Germline V gene sequence: CDR1 SGHRS, CDR2 YFSETQ. The CDR3 loop reads CASFQPGSTDTQYF. Written as DNA, the CDR3 is TGCGCCAGCTTCCAGCCGGGGAGCACAGATACGCAGTATTTT.

The V and J genes are TRBV6-1 and TRBJ2-5; D could derive from TRBD1 or TRBD2 (6 bases each). CDR3 length: 13 amino acids. V dropped 10 bases and J dropped 3 bases, with 15 bases sitting between them. In germline, CDR1 is MNHNS, CDR2 SASEGT. CDR3 in DNA: TGTGCCATCGCTGGGGGGCGCAAAGAGACCCAGTACTTC. Amino acids: CAIAGGRKETQYF.

This clonotype showed up just a few times. The chain links TRBV7-3 to TRBJ2-1; 9 bases line up with TRBD2. CDR3 length: 16 amino acids. Trimming at V came to 2 bases and at J to 4 bases, leaving 6 bases not matched to a gene. Germline CDR1 and CDR2: SGHTA and FQGTGA. The CDR3 DNA reads as TGTGCCAGCAGCTTAGATGCGGGAGGGAGATACAATGAGCAGTTCTTC. Protein product: CASSLDAGGRYNEQFF.

The chain uses TRBV7-2 and TRBJ2-2; TRBD1 is a possible D gene (7 bases). This CDR3 has 16 amino acids. V was trimmed by 0 bases and J by 6 bases, leaving 14 bases between them. The germline V gene has CDR1 SGHTA and CDR2 FQGNSA. The CDR3 reads CASSLAGRGVAGELFF. The CDR3 nucleotides are TGTGCCAGCAGCTTAGCGGGCAGGGGGGTAGCCGGGGAGCTGTTTTTT.

The chain has TRBV24-1 and TRBJ2-7; 14 bases align to TRBD2. J lost 6 bases, V lost 9 bases, and 3 bases had no gene match. The CDR3 is 13 residues long. The germline CDR1 and CDR2 sequences are KGHDR and SFDVKD. The CDR3 sequence is CATGTSGGSEQYF. Here the CDR3 DNA reads TGTGCCACCGGGACTAGCGGGGGATCCGAGCAGTACTTC.

This chain joins TRBV4-1 and TRBJ2-7; TRBD2 aligns across 7 bases. Germline V gene lookup returns CDR1 MGHRA and CDR2 YSYEKL. The CDR3 has 19 residues. V lost 1 base to trimming and J lost 2 bases; unmatched junction nucleotides: 17. The CDR3 nucleotides read TGCGCCAGCAGCCAAGGTCATCCCCCCGGCTCGGGGGGAACCTACGAGCAGTACTTC. Translation gives CASSQGHPPGSGGTYEQYF.

This clonotype was counted at least ten times. The chain recombines TRBV6-1 with TRBJ2-2; D is unclear. Germline CDR1 MNHNS, CDR2 SASEGT. V lost 6 bases and J 5 bases, leaving 10 bases between the germline ends. The CDR3 runs 13 residues. CDR3: CASRALVTGELFF. Here the CDR3 DNA reads TGTGCCAGCAGGGCGTTGGTGACCGGGGAGCTGTTTTTT.